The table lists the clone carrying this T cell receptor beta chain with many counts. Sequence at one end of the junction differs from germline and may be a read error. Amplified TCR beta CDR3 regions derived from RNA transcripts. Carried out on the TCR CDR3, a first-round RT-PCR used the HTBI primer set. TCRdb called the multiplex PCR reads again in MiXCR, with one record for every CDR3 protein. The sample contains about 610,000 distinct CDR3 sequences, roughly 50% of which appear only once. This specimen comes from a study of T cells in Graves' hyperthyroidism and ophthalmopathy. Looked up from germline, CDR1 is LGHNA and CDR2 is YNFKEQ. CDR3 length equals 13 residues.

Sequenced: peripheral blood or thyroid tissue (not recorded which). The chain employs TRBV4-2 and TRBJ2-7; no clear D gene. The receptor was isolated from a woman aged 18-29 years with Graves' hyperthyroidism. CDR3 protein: CASSQEWRYEQYF. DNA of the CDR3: TGCGCCAGCAGCCAAGAGTGGCGGTACGAGCAGTACTTC.